This TCR beta chain was retrieved from a study of cytomegalovirus exposure and HLA in healthy donors. Overall study findings and caveats: Common viral pathogens were later found to be apparently linked to several of the most significant clusters. A prior analysis recorded that most TCR beta V segments were productive about 87% or about 30% of the time.

Primers for the PCR totalled 60 Vbeta and 13 Jbeta. Clones were sequenced by immunoSEQ multiplex PCR, and TCRdb holds only the in-frame ones, with some missing. The repertoire consists of roughly 150,000 clones, with roughly 80% occurring once and the leading ten covering 2% to 2.5%. On this clone: Its antigen is undetermined.

The specimen sequenced was PBMCs. This TCR was sampled from a male donor in good health and CMV-seronegative.

CDR3 nucleotide sequence: TGTGCCATCAGTGACGGTAGCGGGGGGGATACGCAGTATTTT. This gives the protein CAISDGSGGDTQYF. The chain uses TRBV10-3 and TRBJ2-3; 10 bases line up with TRBD2. The CDR3 has 14 amino acids. Germline trimming cut 3 bases from V and 6 bases from J; bases unmatched to any gene: 3. Germline CDR1 ENHRY, CDR2 SYGVKD.